This T cell receptor beta chain was documented in a study of response to subunit inactivated influenza vaccine. Broader study findings: There was a suggestion from the authors that each seasonal influenza vaccination recruits few new T cells.

One entry per CDR3 protein, called by TCRdb with MiXCR from the RT-PCR reads. Altogether fewer than 550,000 distinct CDR3 sequences are present, around 25% being singletons, with the ten largest covering approximately 2%. This clonotype was seen a few times. As yet, its antigen is unknown. The CDR3 consists of 14 residues. V was clipped by 2 bases and J by 6 bases, with 11 bases between them. CDR1 and CDR2 from the germline V gene are KGHDR and SFDVKD. The source is a man over 45 who received an inactivated influenza vaccine. The rearrangement links TRBV24-1 to TRBJ2-3, with a possible D match to TRBD2 (5 bases). Here the sequenced sample was CD4+ T cells sorted from PBMCs, taken roughly 5 days after vaccination. Written as DNA, the CDR3 is TGTGCCACCAGTGATTCCCCAACGGGGGATACGCAGTATTTT. Translated: CATSDSPTGDTQYF.